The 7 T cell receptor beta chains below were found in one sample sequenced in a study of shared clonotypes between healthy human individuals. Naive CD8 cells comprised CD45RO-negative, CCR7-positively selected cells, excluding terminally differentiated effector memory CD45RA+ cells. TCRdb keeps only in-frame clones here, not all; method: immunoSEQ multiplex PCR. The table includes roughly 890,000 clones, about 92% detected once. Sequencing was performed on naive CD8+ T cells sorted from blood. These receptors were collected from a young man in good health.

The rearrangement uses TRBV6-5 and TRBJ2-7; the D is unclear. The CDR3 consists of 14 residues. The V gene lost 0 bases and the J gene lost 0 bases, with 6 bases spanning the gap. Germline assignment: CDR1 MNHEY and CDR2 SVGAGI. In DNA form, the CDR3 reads TGTGCCAGCAGTTACTCCCGGAGCTCCTACGAGCAGTACTTC. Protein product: CASSYSRSSYEQYF.

The CDR3 region has the DNA TGTGCCAGCAGCCAACCCTCCGCCAGCCATCTAGCCTACACCTTC. Its translation: CASSQPSASHLAYTF. The V call is TRBV27, the J call TRBJ1-2; D gene uncertain. The V gene lost 6 bases and the J gene lost 10 bases, with 24 bases spanning the gap. From germline, CDR1 is MNHEY and CDR2 SMNVEV (reference sequence). This CDR3 comprises 15 residues.

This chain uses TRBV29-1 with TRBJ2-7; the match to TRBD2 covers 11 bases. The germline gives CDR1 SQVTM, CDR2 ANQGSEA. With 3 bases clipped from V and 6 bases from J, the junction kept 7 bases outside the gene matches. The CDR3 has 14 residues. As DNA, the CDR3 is TGCAGCGTTGAGGAATCGACTAGCGGGATCGAGCAGTACTTC. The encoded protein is CSVEESTSGIEQYF.

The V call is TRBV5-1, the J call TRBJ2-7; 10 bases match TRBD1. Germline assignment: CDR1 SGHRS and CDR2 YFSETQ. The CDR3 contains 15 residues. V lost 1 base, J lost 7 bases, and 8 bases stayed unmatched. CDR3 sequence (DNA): TGCGCCAGCAGCTTGACAGACAGGGGGCTTTGGGAGCAGTACTTC. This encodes CASSLTDRGLWEQYF.

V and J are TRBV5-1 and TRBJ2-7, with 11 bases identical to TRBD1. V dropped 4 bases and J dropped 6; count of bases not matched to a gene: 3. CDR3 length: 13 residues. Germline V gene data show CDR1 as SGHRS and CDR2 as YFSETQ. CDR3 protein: CASSLGQGAEQYF. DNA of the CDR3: TGCGCCAGCAGCCTTGGACAGGGGGCCGAGCAGTACTTC. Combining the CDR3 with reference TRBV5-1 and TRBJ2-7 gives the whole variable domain KAGVTQTPRYLIKTRGQQVTLSCSPISGHRSVSWYQQTPGQGLQFLFEYFSETQRNKGNFPGRFSGRQFSNSRSEMNVSTLELGDSALYLCASSLGQGAEQYFGPGTRLTVT.

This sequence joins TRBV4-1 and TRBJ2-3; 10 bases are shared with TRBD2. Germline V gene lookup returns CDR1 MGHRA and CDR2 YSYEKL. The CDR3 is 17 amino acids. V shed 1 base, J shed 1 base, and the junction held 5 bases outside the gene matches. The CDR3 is CASSQGPGTSGTDTQYF. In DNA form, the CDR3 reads TGCGCCAGCAGCCAAGGACCCGGGACTAGCGGCACAGATACGCAGTATTTT.

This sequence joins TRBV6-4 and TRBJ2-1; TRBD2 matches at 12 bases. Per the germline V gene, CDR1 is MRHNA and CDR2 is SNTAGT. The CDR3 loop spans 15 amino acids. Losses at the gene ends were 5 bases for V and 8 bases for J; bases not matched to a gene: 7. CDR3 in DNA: TGTGCCAGCAGTAAGACTAGCGGGAGAGGGGATGAGCAGTTCTTC. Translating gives CASSKTSGRGDEQFF.